The 16 T cell receptor beta chains given below trace back to one sample, sequenced in a study of tumor-infiltrating lymphocytes in localized non-small cell lung cancer. This table comes from immunoSEQ multiplex PCR, and its TCRdb copy is limited to in-frame clones, with some not included. The sample yields roughly 2,000 clones, around half seen once. The sequenced material came from uninvolved lung tissue not adjacent to the tumor. These receptors were obtained from a human donor with non-small cell lung cancer. Some clones in this sample may be carry-over from other donors' samples.

This clone was counted only a few times. The chain is built from TRBV9 and TRBJ2-1; D is perhaps TRBD2 (6 bases). Germline assignment: CDR1 SGDLS and CDR2 YYNGEE. The CDR3 runs to 16 residues. With 0 bases removed from V and 0 bases from J, the gap between germline ends came to 10 bases. The CDR3 reads CASSVAWGVSYNEQFF. The CDR3 coding sequence is TGTGCCAGCAGCGTAGCTTGGGGGGTCTCCTACAATGAGCAGTTCTTC.

The V gene is TRBV11-2, the J gene TRBJ2-6; D is perhaps TRBD1 or TRBD2 (5 bases each). CDR1 is SGHAT and CDR2 is FQNNGV in the germline V gene. V lost 5 bases and J 1 base, leaving 9 bases between the germline ends. The CDR3 is 15 amino acids. CDR3 sequence reads: CASSRDVSGANVLTF. CDR3 nucleotides: TGTGCCAGCAGCCGGGACGTATCTGGGGCCAACGTCCTGACTTTC.

This clone ranks as medium-sized (0.01 to 0.1%). The chain joins TRBV9 to TRBJ2-5; D is unclear. The CDR3 runs to 13 residues. V lost 3 bases and J lost 9, with 15 bases in between. Germline CDR1 and CDR2: SGDLS and YYNGEE. The CDR3, as DNA: TGTGCCAGCAGCGCCCTTCAAACGGACCCCCAGTACTTC. Translated: CASSALQTDPQYF.

In regard to this clone: The sample holds other DNA sequences that translate to the same CDR3. The CDR3 DNA is TGTGCCAGCAGCGTAGTCGGCGGGGGGGCGGAGACCCAGTACTTC. This gives the protein CASSVVGGGAETQYF. The chain couples TRBV9 to TRBJ2-5; 9 nucleotides match TRBD2. Germline V lookup: CDR1 SGDLS, CDR2 YYNGEE. The CDR3 is made up of 15 amino acids. V was pared by 0 bases and J by 5 bases, with 5 bases of the junction left unmatched.

V is TRBV5-1 and J is TRBJ2-5; no clear D. The CDR3 extends over 16 amino acids. V lost 7 bases and J lost 1, with 20 bases in between. Germline V gene sequence: CDR1 SGHRS, CDR2 YFSETQ. In DNA, the CDR3 is TGCGCCAGCGTTTTATCCGGCCCCGTTACCCAAGAGACCCAGTACTTC. Its translation: CASVLSGPVTQETQYF.

The V and J genes are TRBV11-1 and TRBJ2-2; 9 nucleotides align to TRBD2. Germline CDR1 SGHAT, CDR2 FQDESV (reference sequence). The V segment lost 3 bases and the J segment 6 bases; nucleotides outside the gene matches: 5. The CDR3 runs 15 residues. The CDR3 DNA follows: TGTGCCAGCAGCTTGCGGGGGGGGCCTGCCGGGGAGCTGTTTTTT. Protein: CASSLRGGPAGELFF.

This chain links TRBV19 with TRBJ2-1; D gene uncertain. The germline V and J ends were trimmed by 7 bases and 9 bases, with 19 bases remaining between them. From germline, CDR1 is LNHDA and CDR2 SQIVND (reference sequence). The CDR3 contains 14 residues. The CDR3 DNA reads TGTGCCAGTACTAAGACTTCCTCCTTCGGTGAGCAGTTCTTC. It is translated as CASTKTSSFGEQFF.

The V gene is TRBV5-6, the J gene TRBJ2-7; TRBD1 is a possible D gene (5 bases). Per the germline V gene, CDR1 is SGHDT and CDR2 is YYEEEE. The CDR3 contains 16 residues. V was pared by 4 bases and J by 2 bases, with 19 bases between. The CDR3 DNA sequence: TGTGCCAGCAGCCTCATACCTACAGGACCCACCTACGAGCAGTACGTC. Encoded protein: CASSLIPTGPTYEQYV.

The chain links TRBV25-1 to TRBJ2-3, with TRBD1 identical over 9 bases. J lost 6 bases, V lost 8 bases, and 18 bases had no gene match. The germline V gene has CDR1 MGHDK and CDR2 SYGVNS. The CDR3 spans 17 residues. The CDR3 DNA is TGTGCCAGCTCCCCCGGGACAGGGCAAATGGAAAACGATACGCAGTATTTT. Its translation is CASSPGTGQMENDTQYF.

This chain uses TRBV2 with TRBJ1-5; D is undetermined. Germline lookup yields CDR1 SNHLY and CDR2 FYNNEI. V lost 1 base and J lost 7, with 11 bases in between. The CDR3 covers 14 residues. CDR3 region: CASSEDLRGQPQHF. Written as DNA, the CDR3 is TGTGCCAGCAGTGAAGACCTTAGAGGCCAGCCCCAGCATTTT. Supplemented by reference TRBV2 and TRBJ1-5, the full variable domain reads EPEVTQTPSHQVTQMGQEVILRCVPISNHLYFYWYRQILGQKVEFLVSFYNNEISEKSEIFDDQFSVERPDGSNFTLKIRSTKLEDSAMYFCASSEDLRGQPQHFGDGTRLSIL.

The chain employs TRBV7-2 and TRBJ2-7; D remains ambiguous. Deletions cut 1 base from V and 3 bases from J, with 13 bases between. In germline, CDR1 is SGHTA, CDR2 FQGNSA. The CDR3 is made up of 15 amino acids. CDR3 nucleotide sequence: TGTGCCAGCAGCTTAGGGGGTGGGGATAGCTACGAGCAGTACTTC. This codes for CASSLGGGDSYEQYF.

The rearrangement links TRBV30 to TRBJ2-3, with 7 nucleotides matching TRBD1. V trimming: 0 bases; J trimming: 10 bases; junction bases outside the gene matches: 1. This CDR3 comprises 11 residues. Germline assignment: CDR1 GTSNPN and CDR2 SVGIG (reference sequence). This CDR3 is CAWSVDRAQYF. Here the CDR3 DNA reads TGTGCCTGGAGTGTAGACAGGGCGCAGTATTTT.

V usage is TRBV27 and J usage is TRBJ2-3; 10 nucleotides match TRBD2. Germline loops: CDR1 MNHEY, CDR2 SMNVEV (reference sequence). This CDR3 is 16 amino acids long. Trimming took 1 base from V and 1 from J; bases not matched to a gene: 2. The CDR3 DNA sequence: TGTGCCAGCAGTTTATTGCTAGCGGGAGGCACAGATACGCAGTATTTT. The encoded protein is CASSLLLAGGTDTQYF.

This clone has a handful of counts. The genes are TRBV7-2 and TRBJ2-7; D is undetermined. The CDR3 covers 16 residues. The germline CDR1 and CDR2 sequences are SGHTA and FQGNSA. V lost 2 bases and J lost 0, with 14 bases in between. CDR3 residues: CASSLSFPSYSYEQYF. CDR3 nucleotide sequence: TGTGCCAGCAGCTTATCCTTCCCGTCCTACTCCTACGAGCAGTACTTC.

V and J are TRBV30 and TRBJ1-5; D unclear. CDR1 and CDR2 from the germline V gene are GTSNPN and SVGIG (reference sequence). Trimming removed 5 bases from V and 3 bases from J, with 11 bases in between. The CDR3 runs 13 residues. CDR3 amino acids: CAWGQGTNQPQHF. Written as DNA, the CDR3 is TGTGCCTGGGGTCAAGGAACCAATCAGCCCCAGCATTTT.

The CDR3 DNA reads TGCGCCAGCAGCGCTGGACAGGTGAAAAACATTCAGTACTTC. Protein sequence: CASSAGQVKNIQYF. The V and J genes are TRBV5-1 and TRBJ2-4, with 7 bases aligning to TRBD1. V shed 4 bases, J shed 4 bases, and the junction held 5 bases outside the gene matches. The CDR3 runs 14 residues. The V gene's germline CDR1 is SGHRS and CDR2 YFSETQ.